This section outlines one TCR beta chain sequence together with its context. The data belong to a study of shared clonotypes between healthy human individuals. The repertoire was sequenced with immunoSEQ multiplex PCR; TCRdb's copy has only in-frame clones and lacks some. The sample records roughly 1,600,000 clones, approximately 98.5% being singletons. This CDR3 region has 16 residues. The germline V and J ends were trimmed by 4 bases and 3 bases, with 17 bases remaining between them. Per the germline V gene, CDR1 is SGHTS and CDR2 is YDEGEE. This clonotype originated in a man aged 30 to 39 in good health. Sequenced sample: naive CD4+ T cells sorted from blood. The subset here: CD45RA+ positively selected. The chain carries TRBV5-8 and TRBJ2-4; TRBD2 is a possible D gene (5 bases). In nucleotides, the CDR3 is TGTGCCAGCAGCCTATTAAGCGGAAACCTCAAAAACATTCAGTACTTC. Translated: CASSLLSGNLKNIQYF. Looking up the rest from reference TRBV5-8 and TRBJ2-4 gives the full variable domain: EAGVTQSPTHLIKTRGQQATLRCSPISGHTSVYWYQQALGLGLQFLLWYDEGEERNRGNFPPRFSGRQFPNYSSELNVNALELEDSALYLCASSLLSGNLKNIQYFGAGTRLSVL.